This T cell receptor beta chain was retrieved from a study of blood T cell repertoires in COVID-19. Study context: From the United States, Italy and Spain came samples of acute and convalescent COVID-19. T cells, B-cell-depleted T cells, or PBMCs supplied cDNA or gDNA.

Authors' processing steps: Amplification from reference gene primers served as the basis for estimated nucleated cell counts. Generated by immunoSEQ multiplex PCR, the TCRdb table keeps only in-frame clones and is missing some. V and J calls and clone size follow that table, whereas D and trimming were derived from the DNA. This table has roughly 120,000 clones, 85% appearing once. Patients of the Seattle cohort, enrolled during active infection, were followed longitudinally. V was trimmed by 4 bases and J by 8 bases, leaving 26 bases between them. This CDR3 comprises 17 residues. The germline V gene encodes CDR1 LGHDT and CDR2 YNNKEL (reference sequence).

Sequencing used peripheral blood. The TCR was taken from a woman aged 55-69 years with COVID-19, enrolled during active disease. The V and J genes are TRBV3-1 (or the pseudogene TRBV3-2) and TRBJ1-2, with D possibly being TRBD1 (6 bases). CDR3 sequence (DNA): TGTGCCAGCAGCCGACGACCCAGGGGCAGGACCAACTGGGGCTACACCTTC. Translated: CASSRRPRGRTNWGYTF.